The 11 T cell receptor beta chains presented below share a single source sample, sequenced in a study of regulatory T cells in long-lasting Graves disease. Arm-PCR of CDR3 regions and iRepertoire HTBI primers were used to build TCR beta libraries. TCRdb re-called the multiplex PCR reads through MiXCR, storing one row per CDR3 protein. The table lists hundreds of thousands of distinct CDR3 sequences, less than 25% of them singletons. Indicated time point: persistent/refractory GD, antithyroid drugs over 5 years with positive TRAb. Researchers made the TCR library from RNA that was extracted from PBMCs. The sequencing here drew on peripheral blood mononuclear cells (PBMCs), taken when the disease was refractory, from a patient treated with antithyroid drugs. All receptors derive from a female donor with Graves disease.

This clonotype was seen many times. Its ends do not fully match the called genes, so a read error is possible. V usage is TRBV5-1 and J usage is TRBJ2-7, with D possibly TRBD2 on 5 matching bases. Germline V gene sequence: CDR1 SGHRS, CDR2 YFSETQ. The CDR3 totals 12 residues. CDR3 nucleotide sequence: TGTGCCAGCAGTTTAAACAGCGGCGAGCAGTACTTC. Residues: CASSLNSGEQYF.

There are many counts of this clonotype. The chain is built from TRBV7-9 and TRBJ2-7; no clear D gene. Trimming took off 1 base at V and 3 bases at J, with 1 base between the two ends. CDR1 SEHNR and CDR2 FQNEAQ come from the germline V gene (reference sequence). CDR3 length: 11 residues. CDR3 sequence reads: CASSLDYEQYF. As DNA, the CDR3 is TGTGCCAGCAGCTTAGACTACGAGCAGTACTTC.

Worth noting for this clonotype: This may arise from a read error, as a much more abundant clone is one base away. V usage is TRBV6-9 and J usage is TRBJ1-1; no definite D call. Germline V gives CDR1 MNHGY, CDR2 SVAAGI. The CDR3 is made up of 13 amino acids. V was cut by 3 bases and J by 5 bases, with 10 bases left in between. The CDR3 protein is CASSYSWKTEAFF. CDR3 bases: TGTGCCAGCAGTTACTCATGGAAAACTGAAGCTTTCTTT.

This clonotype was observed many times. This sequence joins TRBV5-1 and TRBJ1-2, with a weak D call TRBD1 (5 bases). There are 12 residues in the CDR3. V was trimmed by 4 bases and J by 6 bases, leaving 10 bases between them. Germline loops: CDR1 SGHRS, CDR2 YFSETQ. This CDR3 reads CASSMGTDGYTF. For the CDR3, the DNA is TGCGCCAGCAGCATGGGGACGGATGGCTACACCTTC. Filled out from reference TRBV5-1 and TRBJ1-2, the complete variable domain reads KAGVTQTPRYLIKTRGQQVTLSCSPISGHRSVSWYQQTPGQGLQFLFEYFSETQRNKGNFPGRFSGRQFSNSRSEMNVSTLELGDSALYLCASSMGTDGYTFGSGTRLTVV.

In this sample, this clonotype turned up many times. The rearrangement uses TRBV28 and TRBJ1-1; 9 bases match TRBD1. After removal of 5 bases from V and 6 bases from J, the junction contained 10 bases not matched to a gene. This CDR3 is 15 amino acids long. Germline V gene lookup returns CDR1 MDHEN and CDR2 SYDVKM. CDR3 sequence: CASSPRTGVDPEAFF. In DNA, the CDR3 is TGTGCCAGCAGTCCACGGACAGGGGTTGACCCTGAAGCTTTCTTT.

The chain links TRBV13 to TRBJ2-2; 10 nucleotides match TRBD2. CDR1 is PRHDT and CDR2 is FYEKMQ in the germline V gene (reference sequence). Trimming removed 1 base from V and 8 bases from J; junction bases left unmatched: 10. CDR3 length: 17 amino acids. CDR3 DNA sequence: TGTGCCAGCAGCTTAGCATTGGCTAGCGGGAGAGGTGGGGAGCTGTTTTTT. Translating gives CASSLALASGRGGELFF.

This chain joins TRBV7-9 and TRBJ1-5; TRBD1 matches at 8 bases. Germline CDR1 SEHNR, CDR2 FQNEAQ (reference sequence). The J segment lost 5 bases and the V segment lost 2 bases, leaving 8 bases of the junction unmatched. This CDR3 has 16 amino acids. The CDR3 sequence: CASSLSGTGGDQPQHF. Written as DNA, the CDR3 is TGTGCCAGCAGCTTATCCGGGACAGGAGGAGATCAGCCCCAGCATTTT.

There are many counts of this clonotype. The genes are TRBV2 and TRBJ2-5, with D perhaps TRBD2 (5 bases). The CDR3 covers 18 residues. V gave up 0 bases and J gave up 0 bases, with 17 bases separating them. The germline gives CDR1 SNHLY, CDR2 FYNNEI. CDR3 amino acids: CASSEALRSPGYQETQYF. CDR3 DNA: TGTGCCAGCAGTGAAGCGCTAAGGTCCCCGGGGTACCAAGAGACCCAGTACTTC.

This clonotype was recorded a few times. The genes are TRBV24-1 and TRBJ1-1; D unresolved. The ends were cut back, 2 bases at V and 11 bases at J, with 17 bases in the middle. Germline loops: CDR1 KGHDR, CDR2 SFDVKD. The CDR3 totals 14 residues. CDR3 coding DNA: TGTGCCACCAGTGATTCCCGGGCCCCGTGGGTGGCTTTCTTT. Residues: CATSDSRAPWVAFF.

This CDR3 is CASSIGPRAKNIQYF. The CDR3 DNA sequence: TGTGCCAGTAGTATTGGTCCTAGGGCCAAAAACATTCAGTACTTC. The J gene is TRBJ2-4, the V gene TRBV19; no definite D call. The germline V and J ends were trimmed by 3 bases and 1 base, with 10 bases remaining between them. CDR3 length: 15 residues. The germline V gene encodes CDR1 LNHDA and CDR2 SQIVND (reference sequence).

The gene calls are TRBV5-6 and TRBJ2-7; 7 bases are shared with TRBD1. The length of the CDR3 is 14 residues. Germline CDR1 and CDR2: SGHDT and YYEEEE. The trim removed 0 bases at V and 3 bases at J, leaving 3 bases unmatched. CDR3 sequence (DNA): TGTGCCAGCAGCTTGGCCAACAGGGGCTACGAGCAGTACTTC. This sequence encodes CASSLANRGYEQYF.